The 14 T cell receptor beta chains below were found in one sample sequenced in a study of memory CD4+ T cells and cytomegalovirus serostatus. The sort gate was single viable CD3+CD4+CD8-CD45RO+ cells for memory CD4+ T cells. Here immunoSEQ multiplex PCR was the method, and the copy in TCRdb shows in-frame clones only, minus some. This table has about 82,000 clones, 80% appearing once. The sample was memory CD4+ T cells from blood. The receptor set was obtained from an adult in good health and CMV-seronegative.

CDR3: CASSLSSGGDWTTDTQYF. The CDR3 DNA reads TGCGCCAGCAGCTTGTCTAGCGGGGGGGATTGGACCACAGATACGCAGTATTTT. This chain links TRBV5-1 with TRBJ2-3; 12 bases match TRBD2. The V gene's germline CDR1 is SGHRS and CDR2 YFSETQ. The CDR3 totals 18 residues. The junction had 8 bases not matched to a gene; V was cut back by 1 base and J by 2 bases.

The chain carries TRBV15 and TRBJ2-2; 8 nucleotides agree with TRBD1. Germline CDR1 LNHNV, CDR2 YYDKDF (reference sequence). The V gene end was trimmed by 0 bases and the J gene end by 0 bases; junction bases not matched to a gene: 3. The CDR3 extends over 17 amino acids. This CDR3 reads CATSRDLDRANTGELFF. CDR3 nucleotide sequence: TGTGCCACCAGCAGAGATCTGGACAGGGCGAACACCGGGGAGCTGTTTTTT.

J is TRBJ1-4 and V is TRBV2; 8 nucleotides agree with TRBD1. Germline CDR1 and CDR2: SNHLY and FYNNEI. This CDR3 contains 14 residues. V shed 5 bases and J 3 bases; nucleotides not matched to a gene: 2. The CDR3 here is CASSPQGANEKLFF. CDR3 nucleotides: TGTGCCAGCAGTCCACAGGGGGCTAATGAAAAACTGTTTTTT.

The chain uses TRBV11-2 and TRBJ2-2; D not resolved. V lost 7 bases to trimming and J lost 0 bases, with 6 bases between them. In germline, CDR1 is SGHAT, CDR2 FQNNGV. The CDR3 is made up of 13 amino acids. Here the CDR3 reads CASNPTNTGELFF. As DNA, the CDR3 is TGTGCCAGCAACCCGACGAACACCGGGGAGCTGTTTTTT.

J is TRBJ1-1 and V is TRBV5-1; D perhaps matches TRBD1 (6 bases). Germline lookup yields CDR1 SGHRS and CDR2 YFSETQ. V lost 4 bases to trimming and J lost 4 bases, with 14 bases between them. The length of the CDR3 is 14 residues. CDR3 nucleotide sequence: TGCGCCAGCAGCGCCCAAACAGGGAGCACTGAAGCTTTCTTT. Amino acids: CASSAQTGSTEAFF.

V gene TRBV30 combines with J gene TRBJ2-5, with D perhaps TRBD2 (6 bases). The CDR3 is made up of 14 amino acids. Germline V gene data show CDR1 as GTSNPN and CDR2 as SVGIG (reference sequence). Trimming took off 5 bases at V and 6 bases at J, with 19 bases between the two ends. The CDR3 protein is CAWGAGRRGKTQYF. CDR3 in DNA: TGTGCCTGGGGGGCAGGGAGGCGGGGTAAGACCCAGTACTTC. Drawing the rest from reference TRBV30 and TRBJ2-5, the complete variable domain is SQTIHQWPATLVQPVGSPLSLECTVEGTSNPNLYWYRQAAGRGLQLLFYSVGIGQISSEVPQNLSASRPQDRQFILSSKKLLLSDSGFYLCAWGAGRRGKTQYFGPGTRLLVL.

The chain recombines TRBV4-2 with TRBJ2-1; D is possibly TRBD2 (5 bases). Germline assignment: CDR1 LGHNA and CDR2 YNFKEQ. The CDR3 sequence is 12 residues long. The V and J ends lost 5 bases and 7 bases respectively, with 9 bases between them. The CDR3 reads CASSERTNEQFF. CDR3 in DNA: TGTGCCAGCAGCGAGAGGACTAATGAGCAGTTCTTC.

The CDR3: CASSLREGIEKLFF. CDR3 nucleotides: TGTGCCAGCAGCTTGAGGGAGGGGATAGAAAAACTGTTTTTT. The V and J genes are TRBV5-6 and TRBJ1-4; D perhaps matches TRBD1 (5 bases). CDR3 length: 14 amino acids. Germline V gene data show CDR1 as SGHDT and CDR2 as YYEEEE. V was clipped by 1 base and J by 8 bases, with 12 bases between them.

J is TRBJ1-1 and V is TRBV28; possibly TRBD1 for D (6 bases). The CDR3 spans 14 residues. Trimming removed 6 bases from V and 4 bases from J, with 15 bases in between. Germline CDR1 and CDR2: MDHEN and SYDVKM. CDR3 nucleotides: TGTGCCAGCAGGATGGGGGGGGCGGGCACTGAAGCTTTCTTT. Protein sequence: CASRMGGAGTEAFF.

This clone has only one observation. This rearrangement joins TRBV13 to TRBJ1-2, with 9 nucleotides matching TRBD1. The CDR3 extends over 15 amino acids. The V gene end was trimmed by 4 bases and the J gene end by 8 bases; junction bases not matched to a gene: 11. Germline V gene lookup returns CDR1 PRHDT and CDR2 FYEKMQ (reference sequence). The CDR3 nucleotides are TGTGCCAGCAGCTCCGCGGACAGGGGTGTGAGGGGCTACACCTTC. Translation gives CASSSADRGVRGYTF. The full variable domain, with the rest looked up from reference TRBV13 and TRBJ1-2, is AAGVIQSPRHLIKEKRETATLKCYPIPRHDTVYWYQQGPGQDPQFLISFYEKMQSDKGSIPDRFSAQQFSDYHSELNMSSLELGDSALYFCASSSADRGVRGYTFGSGTRLTVV.

The CDR3 DNA sequence: TGTGCCAGTAGCAGGGATTCCCAAGAGACCCAGTACTTC. Translating it yields CASSRDSQETQYF. This chain links TRBV19 with TRBJ2-5, with D possibly TRBD1 on 5 matching bases. Trimming pared 6 bases from V and 1 base from J, leaving 9 bases between. From germline, CDR1 is LNHDA and CDR2 SQIVND (reference sequence). The CDR3 totals 13 residues.

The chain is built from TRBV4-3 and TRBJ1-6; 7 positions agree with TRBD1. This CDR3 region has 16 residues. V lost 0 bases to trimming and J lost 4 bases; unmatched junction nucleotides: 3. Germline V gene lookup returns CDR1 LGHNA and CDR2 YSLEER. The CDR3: CASSQEGDSYNSPLHF. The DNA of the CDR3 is TGCGCCAGCAGCCAAGAGGGGGACAGTTATAATTCACCCCTCCACTTT.

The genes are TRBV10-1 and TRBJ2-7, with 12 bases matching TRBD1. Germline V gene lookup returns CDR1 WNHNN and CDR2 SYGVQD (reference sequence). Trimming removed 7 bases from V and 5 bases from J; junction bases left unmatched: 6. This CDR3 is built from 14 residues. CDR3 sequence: CASNPGQGAHEQYF. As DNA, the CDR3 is TGCGCCAGCAACCCGGGACAGGGGGCACACGAGCAGTACTTC.

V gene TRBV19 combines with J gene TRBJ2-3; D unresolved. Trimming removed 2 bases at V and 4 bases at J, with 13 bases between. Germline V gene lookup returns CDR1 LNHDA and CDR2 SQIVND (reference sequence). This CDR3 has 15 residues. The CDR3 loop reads CASSIRRHVPDTQYF. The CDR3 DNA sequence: TGTGCCAGTAGTATAAGGAGACACGTCCCAGATACGCAGTATTTT.